These 14 T cell receptor beta chains were sequenced from one sample in a study of cytomegalovirus exposure and HLA in healthy donors. The PCR was carried out with 60 Vbeta primers and 13 Jbeta primers. Clones were sequenced by immunoSEQ multiplex PCR, and TCRdb holds only the in-frame ones, with some missing. Its listing shows 140,000 to 150,000 clones. Material: PBMCs. The source is a woman in her 50s in good health and CMV-seronegative.

V gene TRBV13 combines with J gene TRBJ2-7; TRBD1 is a possible D gene (5 bases). The germline gives CDR1 PRHDT, CDR2 FYEKMQ (reference sequence). Trimming shortened V by 5 bases and J by 3 bases, and 11 bases separated the two germline ends. The CDR3 consists of 13 residues. The CDR3: CASSQGRDYEQYF. In DNA, the CDR3 is TGTGCCAGCAGCCAGGGCAGGGACTACGAGCAGTACTTC.

The genes are TRBV9 and TRBJ2-3, with 10 nucleotides matching TRBD2. Losses at the gene ends were 4 bases for V and 3 bases for J; bases not matched to a gene: 8. CDR1 and CDR2 from the germline V gene are SGDLS and YYNGEE. The CDR3 loop spans 16 amino acids. In DNA form, the CDR3 reads TGTGCCAGCAGCCCCTTAGCGGGAGGAGAAACAGATACGCAGTATTTT. Translated: CASSPLAGGETDTQYF.

The chain's CDR3 is CASSGSGGLGDTQYF. The CDR3 region has the DNA TGTGCCAGCAGTGGTAGCGGGGGCCTTGGAGATACGCAGTATTTT. The J gene is TRBJ2-3, the V gene TRBV6-1; 9 nucleotides line up with TRBD2. This CDR3 spans 15 amino acids. Germline CDR1 is MNHNS and CDR2 is SASEGT. The J segment lost 5 bases and the V segment lost 4 bases, leaving 7 bases of the junction unmatched.

V usage is TRBV9 and J usage is TRBJ2-7; maybe TRBD1 (6 bases). Trimming removed 1 base from V and 0 bases from J, with 11 bases in between. Germline assignment: CDR1 SGDLS and CDR2 YYNGEE. The CDR3 is 15 residues long. The DNA for the CDR3 is TGTGCCAGCAGCGTAACTACAGGGAGCTCCTACGAGCAGTACTTC. Protein sequence: CASSVTTGSSYEQYF.

The CDR3 DNA reads as TGTGCCAGTAGAAGGGGTGCGACTAGCCCACGGGACCAGTACTTC. It encodes CASRRGATSPRDQYF. The V call is TRBV19, the J call TRBJ2-5, with TRBD2 matching 7 bases. Germline CDR1 LNHDA, CDR2 SQIVND (reference sequence). There are 15 residues in the CDR3. Trimming removed 6 bases from V and 10 bases from J; junction bases left unmatched: 17.

V and J are TRBV14 and TRBJ1-5, with D possibly TRBD1 on 6 matching bases. Trimming pared 2 bases from V and 9 bases from J, leaving 20 bases between. This CDR3 has 16 residues. Germline CDR1 SGHDN, CDR2 FVKESK. The CDR3 DNA reads TGTGCCAGCAGCCAAAAGGGCGACAGGACTCACCCGCCCCAGCATTTT. This encodes CASSQKGDRTHPPQHF.

The rearrangement joins TRBV6-1 to TRBJ2-7, with 7 nucleotides matching TRBD1. V shed 3 bases and J 6 bases; nucleotides not matched to a gene: 11. Looked up from germline, CDR1 is MNHNS and CDR2 is SASEGT. The CDR3 runs 15 residues. The CDR3 sequence is CASSDDDREPFEQYF. The CDR3, as DNA: TGTGCCAGCAGTGACGACGACAGGGAGCCATTCGAGCAGTACTTC.

The chain is built from TRBV4-1 and TRBJ1-1, with 7 bases identical to TRBD1. V shed 4 bases, J shed 5 bases, and the junction held 7 bases outside the gene matches. The germline V gene encodes CDR1 MGHRA and CDR2 YSYEKL. CDR3 size: 14 residues. CDR3 sequence reads: CASSRDRERTEAFF. The DNA of the CDR3 is TGCGCCAGCAGCCGGGACAGAGAGAGGACTGAAGCTTTCTTT.

This chain's CDR3 is CASSDGQSAYF. The CDR3 DNA reads as TGTGCCAGCAGCGACGGACAGTCGGCGTACTTC. The chain is built from TRBV6-5 and TRBJ2-4, with D possibly matching TRBD1 (6 bases). The CDR3 totals 11 residues. Trimming removed 6 bases from V and 15 bases from J, with 15 bases in between. Germline assignment: CDR1 MNHEY and CDR2 SVGAGI.

This chain connects TRBV5-1 to TRBJ2-2, with 8 bases aligning to TRBD1. The germline gives CDR1 SGHRS, CDR2 YFSETQ. V gave up 0 bases and J gave up 4 bases; unmatched junction bases: 2. This CDR3 is 15 amino acids long. The CDR3, as DNA: TGCGCCAGCAGCTTGGCCAGGGGGCCCACCGGGGAGCTGTTTTTT. It codes for CASSLARGPTGELFF.

The V call is TRBV5-6, the J call TRBJ1-2; maybe TRBD1 (5 bases). Between the trimmed V and J ends, which lost 2 bases and 5 bases, there was a span of 16 bases. Germline values: CDR1 SGHDT, CDR2 YYEEEE. This CDR3 region has 15 residues. Here the CDR3 DNA reads TGTGCCAGCAGCTTCATGTCCGACAGCCTTTATGGCTACACCTTC. Amino acid sequence: CASSFMSDSLYGYTF.

V is TRBV11-3 and J is TRBJ2-7; no clear D gene. The ends were cut back, 4 bases at V and 3 bases at J, with 7 bases in the middle. The CDR3 sequence is 12 residues long. CDR1 and CDR2 from the germline V gene are SGHNT and YENEEA. CDR3 coding DNA: TGTGCCAGCAGCTCCCTCTACTACGAGCAGTACTTC. Translating gives CASSSLYYEQYF. The full variable domain, rest sourced from reference TRBV11-3 and TRBJ2-7, is EAGVVQSPRYKIIEKKQPVAFWCNPISGHNTLYWYLQNLGQGPELLIRYENEEAVDDSQLPKDRFSAERLKGVDSTLKIQPAELGDSAVYLCASSSLYYEQYFGPGTRLTVT.

Here the CDR3 reads CASSTPGGGGNEKLFF. The CDR3 region has the DNA TGTGCCAGTAGTACCCCCGGTGGCGGGGGGAATGAAAAACTGTTTTTT. V gene TRBV19 combines with J gene TRBJ1-4; D may be TRBD1 (5 bases). Trimming removed 4 bases at V and 5 bases at J, with 17 bases between. The CDR3 extends over 16 amino acids. The V gene's germline CDR1 is LNHDA and CDR2 SQIVND (reference sequence).

This chain connects TRBV6-1 to TRBJ2-6, with 10 bases identical to TRBD1. This CDR3 has 16 residues. V dropped 4 bases and J dropped 4; count of bases not matched to a gene: 4. Germline V gene data show CDR1 as MNHNS and CDR2 as SASEGT. CDR3 DNA sequence: TGTGCCAGCAGTGCGGGACAGGGGTCCGGGGCCAACGTCCTGACTTTC. Translating it yields CASSAGQGSGANVLTF.